The rows below give T cell receptor beta chains drawn from one sample of a study of beta chain features in type 1 diabetes. Produced via immunoSEQ multiplex PCR; TCRdb's table is partial and in-frame only. The data contain tens of thousands of clones, around 56% of them singletons. The source material was Tregs from blood. The origin of the receptors is a woman aged 40-49 years with type 1 diabetes. Each CDR3 is given with its conserved first and last residue. Each record gives: D gene, J gene, V gene, clone size, CDR3 protein, CDR3 DNA. A D gene is named only where the DNA matches it firmly. Only some rows state a clone size, as once, few, many or a class for expanded clones.

D: TRBD2
J: TRBJ2-7
V: TRBV5-6
size: -
CDR3: CASSLWSGDEQYF
DNA: TGTGCCAGCAGCTTGTGGAGCGGGGACGAGCAGTACTTC

D: -
J: TRBJ2-6
V: TRBV7-9
size: -
CDR3: CASRFDRSGANVLTF
DNA: TGTGCCAGCAGATTTGACAGATCTGGGGCCAACGTCCTGACTTTC

D: -
J: TRBJ2-2
V: TRBV5-1
size: -
CDR3: CASSLQSTGELFF
DNA: TGCGCCAGCAGCTTACAGAGCACCGGGGAGCTGTTTTTT

D: TRBD1
J: TRBJ1-5
V: TRBV29-1
size: -
CDR3: CSVAQGEPNQPQHF
DNA: TGCAGCGTTGCTCAGGGGGAACCTAATCAGCCCCAGCATTTT

D: TRBD1
J: TRBJ1-1
V: TRBV14
size: few
CDR3: CASSQDWTGDTEAFF
DNA: TGTGCCAGCAGCCAAGATTGGACAGGAGACACTGAAGCTTTCTTT

D: TRBD2
J: TRBJ2-3
V: TRBV30
size: -
CDR3: CASHLAGEYVTQYF
DNA: TGTGCCTCCCACCTAGCGGGAGAATATGTAACGCAGTATTTT

D: -
J: TRBJ1-2
V: TRBV6-1
size: -
CDR3: CASSPLGFSGYTF
DNA: TGTGCCAGCAGCCCACTGGGGTTCTCGGGGTACACCTTC

D: TRBD1
J: TRBJ2-4
V: TRBV28
size: -
CDR3: CASSRGQGSGKNIQYF
DNA: TGTGCCAGCAGCCGCGGACAGGGGAGTGGCAAAAACATTCAGTACTTC

D: -
J: TRBJ1-5
V: TRBV7-2
size: -
CDR3: CASSLGGTGYQPQHF
DNA: TGTGCCAGCAGCTTAGGGGGTACAGGCTACCAGCCCCAGCATTTT

D: -
J: TRBJ2-7
V: TRBV28
size: few
CDR3: CASDPAGQGDEQYF
DNA: TGTGCCAGCGATCCCGCAGGACAAGGAGACGAGCAGTACTTC

D: -
J: TRBJ2-6
V: TRBV6-6
size: -
CDR3: CASSYGGAGANVLTF
DNA: TGTGCCAGCAGTTATGGAGGGGCTGGGGCCAACGTCCTGACTTTC

D: -
J: TRBJ1-1
V: TRBV19
size: few
CDR3: CASEMGAGTEAFF
DNA: TGTGCCAGTGAGATGGGTGCGGGCACTGAAGCTTTCTTT

D: TRBD1
J: TRBJ2-3
V: TRBV7-2
size: -
CDR3: CASSPGTGSTDTQYF
DNA: TGTGCCAGCAGCCCTGGGACAGGGTCCACAGATACGCAGTATTTT

D: -
J: TRBJ2-6
V: TRBV4-2
size: -
CDR3: CASRFDRSGANVLTF
DNA: TGTGCCAGCAGATTTGACAGATCTGGGGCCAACGTCCTGACTTTC

D: TRBD1
J: TRBJ2-1
V: TRBV5-1
size: few
CDR3: CASSPGQLYNEQFF
DNA: TGCGCCAGCAGCCCGGGACAGTTATACAATGAGCAGTTCTTC

D: TRBD2
J: TRBJ2-7
V: TRBV5-1
size: -
CDR3: CASSLVAGTRRVSDEQYF
DNA: TGCGCCAGCAGCTTGGTAGCCGGGACTAGAAGAGTAAGCGACGAGCAGTACTTC

D: -
J: TRBJ2-7
V: TRBV5-4
size: once
CDR3: CASSPRQSSYEQYF
DNA: TGTGCCAGCAGCCCTAGACAGAGCTCCTACGAGCAGTACTTC

D: -
J: TRBJ1-1
V: TRBV15
size: few
CDR3: CATSRDRRQTEAFF
DNA: TGTGCCACCAGCAGAGATCGCAGGCAGACTGAAGCTTTCTTT

D: TRBD1
J: TRBJ2-7
V: TRBV5-4
size: few
CDR3: CASSLGPITGDYEQYF
DNA: TGTGCCAGCAGCTTGGGCCCCATAACAGGGGACTACGAGCAGTACTTC

D: -
J: TRBJ2-4
V: TRBV18
size: -
CDR3: CASSPRQGKDIQYF
DNA: TGTGCCAGCTCACCAAGGCAGGGGAAGGACATTCAGTACTTC

D: -
J: TRBJ1-1
V: TRBV10-3
size: -
CDR3: CAISATTRDTEAFF
DNA: TGTGCCATCAGTGCCACAACCAGGGACACTGAAGCTTTCTTT

D: -
J: TRBJ2-1
V: TRBV7-2
size: -
CDR3: CASSFFGLGFNEQFF
DNA: TGTGCCAGCAGCTTCTTTGGGCTTGGTTTCAATGAGCAGTTCTTC

D: -
J: TRBJ1-4
V: TRBV5-1
size: few
CDR3: CASSDGPGDGAEKLFF
DNA: TGCGCCAGCAGTGATGGTCCAGGGGACGGGGCTGAAAAACTGTTTTTT

D: -
J: TRBJ1-2
V: TRBV7-9
size: -
CDR3: CASSQITVLGGYTF
DNA: TGTGCCAGCAGCCAAATTACAGTTTTAGGTGGCTACACCTTC

D: TRBD1
J: TRBJ1-2
V: TRBV28
size: once
CDR3: CATLWTGFGDYTF
DNA: TGTGCCACCCTCTGGACAGGATTCGGGGACTACACCTTC

D: -
J: TRBJ1-3
V: TRBV29-1
size: -
CDR3: CSVVDSGNTIYF
DNA: TGCAGCGTGGTAGACTCTGGAAACACCATATATTTT

D: TRBD1
J: TRBJ1-1
V: TRBV6-5
size: -
CDR3: CASSYTGGGWNTEAFF
DNA: TGTGCCAGCAGTTATACAGGGGGTGGATGGAACACTGAAGCTTTCTTT

D: -
J: TRBJ2-3
V: TRBV4-3
size: -
CDR3: CASSQAQGGTDTQYF
DNA: TGCGCCAGCAGCCAAGCACAGGGAGGCACAGATACGCAGTATTTT

D: -
J: TRBJ2-4
V: TRBV28
size: few
CDR3: CASSLKTLGAYVQYF
DNA: TGTGCCAGCAGTTTAAAAACCCTGGGGGCTTATGTTCAGTACTTC

D: -
J: TRBJ2-6
V: TRBV29-1
size: few
CDR3: CSVEVFAGSSGANVLTF
DNA: TGCAGCGTTGAAGTTTTCGCGGGTAGCTCTGGGGCCAACGTCCTGACTTTC

D: TRBD1
J: TRBJ1-1
V: TRBV27
size: -
CDR3: CASCPRDRDTEAFF
DNA: TGTGCCAGCTGTCCCCGGGACAGGGACACTGAAGCTTTCTTT

D: TRBD2
J: TRBJ2-5
V: TRBV29-1
size: -
CDR3: CSVFSGEETQYF
DNA: TGCAGCGTATTTAGCGGGGAGGAGACCCAGTACTTC

D: TRBD2
J: TRBJ2-7
V: TRBV4-2
size: -
CDR3: CASSQAILAVSSYEQYF
DNA: TGTGCCAGCAGCCAGGCAATTCTAGCGGTTAGCTCCTACGAGCAGTACTTC

D: TRBD1
J: TRBJ1-6
V: TRBV11-2
size: -
CDR3: CASSPRDRDNSPLHF
DNA: TGTGCCAGCAGCCCCCGGGACAGGGATAATTCACCCCTCCACTTT

D: TRBD1
J: TRBJ2-2
V: TRBV4-1
size: -
CDR3: CASSERTDRVGTGELFF
DNA: TGCGCCAGCAGCGAGAGGACCGACAGGGTTGGCACCGGGGAGCTGTTTTTT

D: TRBD1
J: TRBJ2-2
V: TRBV6-1
size: -
CDR3: CASFQGALAGELFF
DNA: TGTGCCAGTTTCCAGGGGGCTTTGGCCGGGGAGCTGTTTTTT

D: -
J: TRBJ1-1
V: TRBV19
size: few
CDR3: CASSLQATEAFF
DNA: TGTGCCAGTAGTTTACAGGCCACTGAAGCTTTCTTT

D: TRBD2
J: TRBJ2-5
V: TRBV28
size: -
CDR3: CASSPLLAGAGETQYF
DNA: TGTGCCAGCAGCCCATTACTAGCGGGAGCTGGGGAGACCCAGTACTTC

D: -
J: TRBJ1-1
V: TRBV6-5
size: -
CDR3: CASSYYQGSGEAFF
DNA: TGTGCCAGCAGTTATTACCAGGGTTCGGGTGAAGCTTTCTTT

D: TRBD2
J: TRBJ2-3
V: TRBV4-1
size: -
CDR3: CASSQGRYGGGAADTQYF
DNA: TGCGCCAGCAGCCAAGGGAGATATGGCGGGGGGGCCGCAGATACGCAGTATTTT

D: -
J: TRBJ1-5
V: TRBV15
size: -
CDR3: CATSRGQGSNQPQHF
DNA: TGTGCCACCAGCAGGGGCCAGGGATCCAACCAGCCCCAGCATTTT

D: -
J: TRBJ1-6
V: TRBV7-2
size: -
CDR3: CASSQPGGGFWNSPLHF
DNA: TGTGCCAGCAGCCAACCTGGGGGGGGTTTCTGGAATTCACCCCTCCACTTT

D: -
J: TRBJ2-7
V: TRBV28
size: -
CDR3: CASSLHGSSYEQYF
DNA: TGTGCCAGCAGTTTACACGGGAGCTCCTACGAGCAGTACTTC

D: TRBD1
J: TRBJ2-1
V: TRBV29-1
size: few
CDR3: CSATRGRGRLNEQFF
DNA: TGCAGCGCGACCCGAGGCAGGGGGCGTCTCAATGAGCAGTTCTTC

D: TRBD2
J: TRBJ2-1
V: TRBV6-5
size: -
CDR3: CASSYTTSGGNEQFF
DNA: TGTGCCAGCAGTTACACGACTAGCGGGGGCAATGAGCAGTTCTTC

D: -
J: TRBJ2-2
V: TRBV18
size: -
CDR3: CASSPNRENTGELFF
DNA: TGTGCCAGCTCACCGAATCGAGAGAACACCGGGGAGCTGTTTTTT